Detailed here is one TCR beta chain. What it recognizes is unknown. The data were produced by immunoSEQ multiplex PCR, yet TCRdb's version contains in-frame clones alone and is incomplete. The table shows about 340,000 clones, with nearly 95% occurring only once. Time point meaning: blood from clinic visit 5 months post-surgery; TSC patient then seizure free. Only cases whose brain tissue showed the highest T cell transcript signatures were sequenced. Pre-surgery treatment included at least one anti-epileptic drug. This sample is part of a study of brain T cells in children with intractable seizures. Points from the study as a whole: HCMV serostatus was not known, and viral specificity came from CDR3 similarity only.

V was trimmed by 0 bases and J by 7 bases, leaving 13 bases between them. From germline, CDR1 is MGHRA and CDR2 YSYEKL. CDR3 length: 15 amino acids. This TCR was recovered from a boy under three years old with tuberous sclerosis and intractable seizures. Material: peripheral blood, obtained about 5 months after surgery. The J gene is TRBJ1-5, the V gene TRBV4-1; D uncertain. CDR3 sequence: CASSQDIRTGQPQHF. CDR3 nucleotide sequence: TGCGCCAGCAGCCAAGACATCCGGACCGGCCAGCCCCAGCATTTT.